This T cell receptor beta chain is from a study of prognosis after radiotherapy for stage I lung cancer. With V trimmed by 7 bases and J by 7 bases, 14 bases remained unmatched. CDR3 length equals 15 residues. The germline CDR1 and CDR2 sequences are SGHTA and FQGTGA. Amplification of the TCR beta CDR3 (from genomic DNA) was done by two-round multiplex PCR. With primers specific to each TRBV and TRBJ gene, the first-round PCR was performed. Via MiXCR, TCRdb re-called the multiplex PCR reads, giving one row per CDR3 protein. The repertoire holds fewer than 30,000 distinct CDR3 sequences, with about 43% as singletons.

The receptor was isolated from a donor aged 50 or older with non-small cell lung cancer. The genes are TRBV7-3 and TRBJ2-3; TRBD2 aligns across 7 bases. This sample comprised PBMCs, obtained before or after stereotactic body radiation therapy (not recorded which). In DNA, the CDR3 is TGTGCCAGCATCCCGGCGGGAGTTTCCGCATATACGCAGTATTTT. Encoded protein: CASIPAGVSAYTQYF.